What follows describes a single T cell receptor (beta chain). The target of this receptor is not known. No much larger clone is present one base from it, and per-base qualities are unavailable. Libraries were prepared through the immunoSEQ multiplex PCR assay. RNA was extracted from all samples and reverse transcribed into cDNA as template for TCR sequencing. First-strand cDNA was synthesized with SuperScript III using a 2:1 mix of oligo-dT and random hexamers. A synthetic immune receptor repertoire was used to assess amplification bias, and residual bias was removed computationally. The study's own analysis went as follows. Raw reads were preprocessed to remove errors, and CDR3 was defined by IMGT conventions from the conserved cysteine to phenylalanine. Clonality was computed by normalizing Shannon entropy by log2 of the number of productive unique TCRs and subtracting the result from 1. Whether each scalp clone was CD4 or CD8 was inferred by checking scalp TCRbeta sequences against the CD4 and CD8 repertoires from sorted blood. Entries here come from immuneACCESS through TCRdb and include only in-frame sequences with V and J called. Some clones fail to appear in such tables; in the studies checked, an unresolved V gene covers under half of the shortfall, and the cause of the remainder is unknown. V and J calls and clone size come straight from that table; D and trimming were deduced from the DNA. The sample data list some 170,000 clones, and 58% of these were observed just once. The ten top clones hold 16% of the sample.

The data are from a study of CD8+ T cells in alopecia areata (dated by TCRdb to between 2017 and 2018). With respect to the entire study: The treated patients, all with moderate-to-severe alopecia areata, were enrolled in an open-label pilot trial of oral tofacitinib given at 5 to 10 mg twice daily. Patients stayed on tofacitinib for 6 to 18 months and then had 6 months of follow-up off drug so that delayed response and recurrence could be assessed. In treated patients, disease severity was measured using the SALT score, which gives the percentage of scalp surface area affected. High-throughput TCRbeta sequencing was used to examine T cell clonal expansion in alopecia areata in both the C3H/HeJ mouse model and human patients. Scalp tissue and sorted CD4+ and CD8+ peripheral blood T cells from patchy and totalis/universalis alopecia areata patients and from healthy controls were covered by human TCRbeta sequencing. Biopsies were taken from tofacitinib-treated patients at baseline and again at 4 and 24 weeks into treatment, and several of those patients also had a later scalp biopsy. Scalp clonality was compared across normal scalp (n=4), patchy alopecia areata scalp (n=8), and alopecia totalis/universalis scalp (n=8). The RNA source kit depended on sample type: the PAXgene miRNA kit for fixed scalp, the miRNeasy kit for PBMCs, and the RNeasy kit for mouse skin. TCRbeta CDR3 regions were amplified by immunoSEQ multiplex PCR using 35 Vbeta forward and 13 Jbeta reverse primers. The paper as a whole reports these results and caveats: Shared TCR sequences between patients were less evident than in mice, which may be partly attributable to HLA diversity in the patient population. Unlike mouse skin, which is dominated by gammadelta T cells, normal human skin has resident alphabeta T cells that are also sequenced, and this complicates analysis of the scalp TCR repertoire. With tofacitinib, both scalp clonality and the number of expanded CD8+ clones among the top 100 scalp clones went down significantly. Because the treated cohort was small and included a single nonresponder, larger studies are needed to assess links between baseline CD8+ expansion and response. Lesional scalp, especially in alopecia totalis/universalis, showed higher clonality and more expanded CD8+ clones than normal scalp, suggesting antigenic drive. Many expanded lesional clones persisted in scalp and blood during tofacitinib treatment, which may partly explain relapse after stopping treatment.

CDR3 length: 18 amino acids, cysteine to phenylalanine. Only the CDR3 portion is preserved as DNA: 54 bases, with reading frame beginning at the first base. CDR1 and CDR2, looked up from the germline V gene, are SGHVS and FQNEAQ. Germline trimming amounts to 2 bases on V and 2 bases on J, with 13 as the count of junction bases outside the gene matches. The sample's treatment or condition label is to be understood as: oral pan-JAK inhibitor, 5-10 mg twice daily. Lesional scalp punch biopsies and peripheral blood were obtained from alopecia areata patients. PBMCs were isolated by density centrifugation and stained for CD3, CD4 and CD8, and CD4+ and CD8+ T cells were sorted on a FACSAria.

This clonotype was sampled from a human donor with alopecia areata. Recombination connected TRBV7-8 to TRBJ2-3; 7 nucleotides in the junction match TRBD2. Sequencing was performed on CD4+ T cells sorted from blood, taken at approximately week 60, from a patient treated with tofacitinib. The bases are TGTGCCAGCAGCTTAAGGGAGGGGCTAGCACATACCACAGATACGCAGTATTTT. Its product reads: CASSLREGLAHTTDTQYF.